Shown below are 4 T cell receptor beta chains from a single sample sequenced in a study of blood T cell repertoires in COVID-19. Repertoires were generated with immunoSEQ multiplex PCR, while TCRdb's copy carries only in-frame clones and drops some. The repertoire holds some 250,000 clones, with 65% to 85% as singletons. The sample taken for sequencing was peripheral blood. The receptors derive from a man aged 40-49 years with active or convalescent COVID-19.

The chain recombines TRBV19 with TRBJ1-1; TRBD1 is a possible D gene (6 bases). The CDR3 totals 14 residues. The germline CDR1 and CDR2 sequences are LNHDA and SQIVND (reference sequence). Between the trimmed V and J ends, which lost 2 bases and 4 bases, there was a span of 11 bases. CDR3 DNA: TGTGCCAGTAGTATACAGGGGTCGGGCACTGAAGCTTTCTTT. Residues: CASSIQGSGTEAFF.

The gene calls are TRBV21-1 and TRBJ1-6. TRBV21-1 is a known pseudogene. CDR3 length: 15 amino acids. DNA of the CDR3: TGTGCCAGCAGCCCACCGGGGGGTCAGCATTCACCCCTCCACTTT. Protein product: CASSPPGGQHSPLHF.

This clone was detected once. The chain couples TRBV18 to TRBJ1-2, with D hard to call. Germline V CDR1 and CDR2: KGHSH, LQKENI. The V and J ends lost 4 bases and 6 bases respectively, with 12 bases between them. This CDR3 region has 13 residues. The CDR3 DNA follows: TGTGCCAGCTCACAAGGACTTATGGATGGCTACACCTTC. Translated, it gives CASSQGLMDGYTF.

This clone was found a few times. J is TRBJ2-7 and V is TRBV11-3; 9 nucleotides match TRBD1. With 4 bases clipped from V and 4 bases from J, the junction kept 8 bases outside the gene matches. The CDR3 has 15 amino acids. The germline gives CDR1 SGHNT, CDR2 YENEEA. In DNA form, the CDR3 reads TGTGCCAGCAGCTACACGGGGACAGGGCGGTACGAGCAGTACTTC. Amino acid sequence: CASSYTGTGRYEQYF.